This TCR beta chain was captured by sequencing in a study of blood T cell repertoires in COVID-19. Across the whole study: From the United States, Italy and Spain came samples of acute and convalescent COVID-19.

Clinical history as reported by participants underpinned cohort assignment. How the authors handled the data: It was from reference gene primer amplification that nucleated cell counts were estimated. TCRdb's table, derived via immunoSEQ multiplex PCR, lists solely in-frame clones and lacks some. V and J calls and clone size are given by that table; D and trimming were obtained from the DNA. The data hold hundreds of thousands of clones, with 85% to 90% observed a single time. The CDR3 spans 15 residues. V lost 5 bases to trimming and J lost 0 bases; unmatched junction nucleotides: 2. In germline, CDR1 is SGHVS, CDR2 FQNEAQ.

The gene calls are TRBV7-8 and TRBJ2-1, with 9 bases identical to TRBD2. The TCR was taken from a woman aged 18 to 35 with acute COVID-19. The specimen was PBMCs or T cells enriched from blood (not recorded which). The CDR3 spells CASSRAGGSYNEQFF. In DNA, the CDR3 is TGTGCCAGCAGCCGAGCGGGGGGCTCCTACAATGAGCAGTTCTTC. The whole variable domain, filled in from reference TRBV7-8 and TRBJ2-1, reads GAGVSQSPRYKVAKRGQDVALRCDPISGHVSLFWYQQALGQGPEFLTYFQNEAQLDKSGLPSDRFFAERPEGSVSTLKIQRTQQEDSAVYLCASSRAGGSYNEQFFGPGTRLTVL.